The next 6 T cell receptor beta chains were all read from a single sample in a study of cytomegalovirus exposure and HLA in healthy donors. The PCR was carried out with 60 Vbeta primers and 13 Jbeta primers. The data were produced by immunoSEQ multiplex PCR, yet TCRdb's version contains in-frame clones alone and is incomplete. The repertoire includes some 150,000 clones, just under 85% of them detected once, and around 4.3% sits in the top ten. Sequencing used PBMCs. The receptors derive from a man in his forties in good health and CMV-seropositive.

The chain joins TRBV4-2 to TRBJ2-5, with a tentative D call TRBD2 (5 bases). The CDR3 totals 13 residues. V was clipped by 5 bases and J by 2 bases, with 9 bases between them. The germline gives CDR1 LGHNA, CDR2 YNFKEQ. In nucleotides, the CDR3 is TGTGCCAGCAGCGTTTCGGGGCAAGAGACCCAGTACTTC. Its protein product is CASSVSGQETQYF.

CDR3 residues: CASQHDEANEQFF. CDR3 in DNA: TGTGCCAGCCAACACGACGAGGCAAATGAGCAGTTCTTC. The chain is built from TRBV7-9 and TRBJ2-1; D unresolved. The germline V gene has CDR1 SEHNR and CDR2 FQNEAQ (reference sequence). The V end lost 8 bases, the J end lost 7 bases, and 15 bases lay between the germline ends. The CDR3 covers 13 residues.

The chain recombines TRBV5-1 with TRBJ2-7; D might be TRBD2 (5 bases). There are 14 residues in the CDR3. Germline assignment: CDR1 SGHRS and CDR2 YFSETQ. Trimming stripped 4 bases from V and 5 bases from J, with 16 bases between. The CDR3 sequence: CASSEGPSRNEQYF. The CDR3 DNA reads TGCGCCAGCAGCGAGGGCCCCTCACGAAACGAGCAGTACTTC.

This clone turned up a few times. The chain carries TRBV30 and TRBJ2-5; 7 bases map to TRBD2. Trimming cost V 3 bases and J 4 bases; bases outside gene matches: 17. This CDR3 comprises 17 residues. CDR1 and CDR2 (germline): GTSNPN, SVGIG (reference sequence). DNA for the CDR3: TGTGCCTGGAGCCCGCCGTATGGGAGGGGCCATCGAGAGACCCAGTACTTC. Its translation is CAWSPPYGRGHRETQYF.

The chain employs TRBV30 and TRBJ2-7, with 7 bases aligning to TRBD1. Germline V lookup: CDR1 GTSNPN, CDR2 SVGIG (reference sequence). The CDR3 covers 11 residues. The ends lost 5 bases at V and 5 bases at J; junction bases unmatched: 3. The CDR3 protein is CAWSQGNEQYF. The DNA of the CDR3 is TGTGCCTGGTCACAGGGGAACGAGCAGTACTTC.

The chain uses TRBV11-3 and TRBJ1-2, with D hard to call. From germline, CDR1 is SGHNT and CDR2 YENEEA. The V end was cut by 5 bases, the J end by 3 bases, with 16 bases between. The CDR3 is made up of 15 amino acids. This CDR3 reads CASSPSAATYYGYTF. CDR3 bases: TGTGCCAGCAGCCCTTCCGCGGCAACCTACTATGGCTACACCTTC.